This TCR beta chain came from a study of blood T cell repertoires in COVID-19. Overall study context: Material from acute and convalescent COVID-19 was sourced from the United States, Italy and Spain. Nucleic acid was either cDNA or gDNA, and it came from T cells, B-cell-depleted T cells, or PBMCs.

TCRdb's table, derived via immunoSEQ multiplex PCR, lists solely in-frame clones and lacks some. The table has about 240,000 clones, 82% seen once. The germline V gene encodes CDR1 SGHTA and CDR2 FQGNSA. The V end was cut by 4 bases, the J end by 1 base, with 15 bases between. The CDR3 loop spans 16 amino acids. This clone appeared a single time. The TCR sequence derives from a woman in her sixties with active or convalescent COVID-19. The sequenced sample consisted of peripheral blood. This sequence joins TRBV7-2 and TRBJ2-3, with a weak D call TRBD1 (5 bases). The CDR3 reads CASSSQASTRTDTQYF. CDR3 bases: TGTGCCAGCAGCTCACAGGCCAGTACCCGCACAGATACGCAGTATTTT.